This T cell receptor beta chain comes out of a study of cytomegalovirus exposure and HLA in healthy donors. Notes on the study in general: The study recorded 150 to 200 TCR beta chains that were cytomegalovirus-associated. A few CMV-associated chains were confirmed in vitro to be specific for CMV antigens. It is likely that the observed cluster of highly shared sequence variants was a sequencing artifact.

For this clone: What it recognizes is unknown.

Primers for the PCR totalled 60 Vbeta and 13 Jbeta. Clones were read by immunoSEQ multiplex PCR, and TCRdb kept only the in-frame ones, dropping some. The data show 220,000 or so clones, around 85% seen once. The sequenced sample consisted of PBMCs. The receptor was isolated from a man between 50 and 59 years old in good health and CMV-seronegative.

The CDR3 spells CASSLVLGEETQYF. The CDR3 DNA reads as TGCGCCAGCAGCTTGGTTCTAGGGGAAGAGACCCAGTACTTC. V is TRBV5-1 and J is TRBJ2-5, with a possible D match to TRBD1 (5 bases). CDR3 length equals 14 residues. V was pared by 0 bases and J by 3 bases, with 9 bases between. Germline CDR1 reads SGHRS; CDR2 reads YFSETQ.